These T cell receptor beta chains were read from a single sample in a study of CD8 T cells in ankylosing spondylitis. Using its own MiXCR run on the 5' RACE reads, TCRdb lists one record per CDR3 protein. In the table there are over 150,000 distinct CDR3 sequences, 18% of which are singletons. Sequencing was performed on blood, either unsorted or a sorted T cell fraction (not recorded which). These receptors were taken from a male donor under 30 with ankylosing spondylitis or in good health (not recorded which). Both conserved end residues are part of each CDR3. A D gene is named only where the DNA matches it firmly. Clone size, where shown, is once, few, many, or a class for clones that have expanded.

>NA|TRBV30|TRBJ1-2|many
TGTGCCTGGAGTGTGGGGGGGGCGCTTTATGGCTACACCTTC
CAWSVGGALYGYTF
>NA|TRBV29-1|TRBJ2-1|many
TGCAGCGTCCGCAGGGATAAGAATGAGCAGTTCTTC
CSVRRDKNEQFF
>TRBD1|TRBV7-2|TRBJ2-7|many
TGTGCCAGCAGCCTCGGGACAGGGGGTCTCTACGAGCAGTACTTC
CASSLGTGGLYEQYF
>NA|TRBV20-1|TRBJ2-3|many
TGCAGTGCGTGGAAACCTAGCACAGATACGCAGTATTTT
CSAWKPSTDTQYF
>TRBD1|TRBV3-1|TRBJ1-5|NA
TGTGCCAGCAGCGGCTGGACAGGGGGCTTTTATCAGCCCCAGCATTTT
CASSGWTGGFYQPQHF
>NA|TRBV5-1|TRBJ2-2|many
TGCGCCAGCAAACCGACAGTTAACACCGGGGAGCTGTTTTTT
CASKPTVNTGELFF
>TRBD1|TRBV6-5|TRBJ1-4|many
TGTGCCAGCAGTCAGACAGGGGGTTCTGAAAAACTGTTTTTT
CASSQTGGSEKLFF
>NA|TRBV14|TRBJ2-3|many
TGTGCCAGCAGCCAATCAGCTACGCAGTATTTT
CASSQSATQYF
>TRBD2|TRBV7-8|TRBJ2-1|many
TGTGCCAGCAGCATTGTGCGGGAGGGGACCTACAATGAGCAGTTCTTC
CASSIVREGTYNEQFF
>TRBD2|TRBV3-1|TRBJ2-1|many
TGTGCCAGCAGCCAAGATCCTGCTAGCGGATACAATGAGCAGTTCTTC
CASSQDPASGYNEQFF
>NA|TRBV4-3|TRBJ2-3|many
TGCGCCAGCAGCCAAACTCTTCGGGACACCTTCACAGATACGCAGTATTTT
CASSQTLRDTFTDTQYF
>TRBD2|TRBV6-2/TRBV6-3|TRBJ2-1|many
TGTGCCAGCAGTCCTCCCTATCGGGAGGGCCCCCATGAGCAGTTCTTC
CASSPPYREGPHEQFF
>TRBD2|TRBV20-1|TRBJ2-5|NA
TGCAGTGCTAGGGCTAGCGGGATAAAAGAGACCCAGTACTTC
CSARASGIKETQYF
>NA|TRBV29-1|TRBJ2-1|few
TGCAGCGTGGAACTAGCAACTGAGCAGTTCTTC
CSVELATEQFF
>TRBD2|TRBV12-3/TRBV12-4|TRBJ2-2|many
TGTGCCAGCAGGAAGCGGGAGGGCTTGGGCGGGGAGCTGTTTTTT
CASRKREGLGGELFF
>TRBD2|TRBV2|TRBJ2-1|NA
TGTGCCAGCAGACCGGGACTAGCGGGACTTGAGCAGTTCTTC
CASRPGLAGLEQFF
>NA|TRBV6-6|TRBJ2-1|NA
TGTGCCAGCAGTCCCGGGACCTTTTCGGGGCAGTTCTTC
CASSPGTFSGQFF
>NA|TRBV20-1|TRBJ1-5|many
TGCAGTGCTAGAGATGCTAATCAGCCCCAGCATTTT
CSARDANQPQHF
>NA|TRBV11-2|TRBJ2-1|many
TGTGCCAGCAGAAGATATGAGCAGTTCTTC
CASRRYEQFF
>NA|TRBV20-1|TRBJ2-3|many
TGCAGTGCTACCATAGCGGCGAGCACAGATACGCAGTATTTT
CSATIAASTDTQYF
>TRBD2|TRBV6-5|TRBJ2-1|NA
TGTGCCAGCAGTTTAGCGGGATTATTTGATGAGCAGTTCTTC
CASSLAGLFDEQFF
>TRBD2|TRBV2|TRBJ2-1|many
TGTGCCAGCGCCGGGACTAGCGGGAGAAGCAATGAGCAGTTCTTC
CASAGTSGRSNEQFF
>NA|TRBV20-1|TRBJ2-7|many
TGCAGTGTCGGGGCCTACGAGCAGTACTTC
CSVGAYEQYF
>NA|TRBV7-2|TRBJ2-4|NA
TGTGCCAGCAGGAAACCTGGAAACATTCAGTACTTC
CASRKPGNIQYF
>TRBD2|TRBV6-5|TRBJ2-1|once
TGTGCCAGCAGTTACTTTCCGATGGGGGAGGGCCTCAACGAGCAGTTCTTC
CASSYFPMGEGLNEQFF
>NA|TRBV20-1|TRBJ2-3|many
TGCAGTGCTATACAGGGACCCCAGTATTTT
CSAIQGPQYF
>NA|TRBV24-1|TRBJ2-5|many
TGTGCCACCAGTGAAGTTACGCAGGGGCTCGGAGAGACCCAGTACTTC
CATSEVTQGLGETQYF
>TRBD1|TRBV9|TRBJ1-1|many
TGTGCCAGCTCCAGGAGGGACAGGGGGAACACTGAAGCTTTCTTT
CASSRRDRGNTEAFF
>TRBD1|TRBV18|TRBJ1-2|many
TGTGCCAGCTCACCGCGACAGGGATTCGGTCGTGGCTACACCTTC
CASSPRQGFGRGYTF
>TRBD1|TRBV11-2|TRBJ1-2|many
TGTGCCAGCAGCCTGGCCGAGGGGGCCTATGGCTACACCTTC
CASSLAEGAYGYTF
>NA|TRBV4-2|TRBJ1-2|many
TGTGCCAGCAGCCAGTCGAACTATGGCTACACCTTC
CASSQSNYGYTF
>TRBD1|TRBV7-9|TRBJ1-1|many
TGTGCCAGCAGCTTCGGACAGGGAATGAACACTGAAGCTTTCTTT
CASSFGQGMNTEAFF
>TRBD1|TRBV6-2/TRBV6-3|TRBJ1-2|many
TGTGCCAGCAGTTTAGACGGGACAGCGAACTATGGCTACACCTTC
CASSLDGTANYGYTF
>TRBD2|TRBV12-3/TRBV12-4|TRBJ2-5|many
TGTGCCTCCTCAAAACCGGGACTAGGAAAATCGGGAGAGACCCAGTACTTC
CASSKPGLGKSGETQYF
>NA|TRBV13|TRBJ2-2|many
TGTGCCAGCAGCTCGGGACCCGTAGGGGCCGGGGAGCTGTTTTTT
CASSSGPVGAGELFF
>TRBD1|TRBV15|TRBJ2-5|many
TGTGCCACTAAGACAGGGGGGCAAGAGACCCAGTACTTC
CATKTGGQETQYF
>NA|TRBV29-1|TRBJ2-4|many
TGCAGCGTTCTTGGGGGGAAAGCGGAGCTAGCCAAAAACATTCAGTACTTC
CSVLGGKAELAKNIQYF
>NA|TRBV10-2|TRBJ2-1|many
TGCGCCAGCAGTGACCCACTTGACAATGAGCAGTTCTTC
CASSDPLDNEQFF
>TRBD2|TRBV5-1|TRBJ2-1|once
TGCGCCAGCAGCTCGGGACTAGCGGGAGACAATGAGCAGTTCTTC
CASSSGLAGDNEQFF
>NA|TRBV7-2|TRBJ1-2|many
TGTGCCAGCAGCCCCGTCTCGGGAAACTATGGCTACACCTTC
CASSPVSGNYGYTF
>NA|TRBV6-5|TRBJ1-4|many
TGTGCCAGCCGAAGAGCCTCCTTAGTACTTAATGAAAAACTGTTTTTT
CASRRASLVLNEKLFF